Presented here are 4 T cell receptor beta chains from one specimen sequenced in a study of T cell repertoires in ileal Crohn's disease. Time point in this sample: neoterminal ileum biopsy at postoperative endoscopy, about 6 months after surgery. Sequencing was performed with immunoSEQ multiplex PCR; in TCRdb, only in-frame clones are kept and a portion is missing. The sample lists under 800 clones, 65% to 90% occurring once. The source material was ileal tissue. The receptors were gathered from an adult with Crohn's disease.

The V gene is TRBV28, the J gene TRBJ1-1; D remains ambiguous. The CDR3 is 13 residues long. CDR1 and CDR2 (germline): MDHEN, SYDVKM. V shed 4 bases and J shed 0 bases, with 6 bases lying between them. This CDR3 is CASSYAMNTEAFF. The CDR3, as DNA: TGTGCCAGCAGTTATGCTATGAACACTGAAGCTTTCTTT.

This clone was seen just once. The V call is TRBV6-1, the J call TRBJ2-7, with 9 nucleotides matching TRBD1. There are 14 residues in the CDR3. The germline CDR1 and CDR2 sequences are MNHNS and SASEGT. Trimming at V came to 6 bases and at J to 7 bases, leaving 10 bases not matched to a gene. DNA of the CDR3: TGTGCCAGCAGGGCCGGGGACAGGGTAGGGGAGCAGTACTTC. Translating it yields CASRAGDRVGEQYF.

The chain links TRBV19 to TRBJ2-7; D is ambiguous. The CDR3 is 13 residues long. Trimming cost V 4 bases and J 2 bases, with 9 bases left between them. Germline loops: CDR1 LNHDA, CDR2 SQIVND (reference sequence). CDR3 sequence reads: CASSKQGTYEQYF. In DNA, the CDR3 is TGTGCCAGTAGTAAACAAGGGACCTACGAGCAGTACTTC. The complete variable domain, with remaining parts taken from reference TRBV19 and TRBJ2-7, reads DGGITQSPKYLFRKEGQNVTLSCEQNLNHDAMYWYRQDPGQGLRLIYYSQIVNDFQKGDIAEGYSVSREKKESFPLTVTSAQKNPTAFYLCASSKQGTYEQYFGPGTRLTVT.

The chain joins TRBV5-1 to TRBJ1-2; 12 bases map to TRBD1. With V trimmed by 1 base and J by 8 bases, 9 bases remained unmatched. This CDR3 is built from 16 residues. Germline loops: CDR1 SGHRS, CDR2 YFSETQ. The DNA for the CDR3 is TGCGCCAGCAGCTTGTCTCCGGGACAGGGGGCTTCCGGCTACACCTTC. Amino acids: CASSLSPGQGASGYTF.